These 16 T cell receptor beta chains originate from one sample sequenced in a study of cytomegalovirus exposure and HLA in healthy donors. PCR primers comprised 60 Vbeta and 13 Jbeta primers. Profiled with immunoSEQ multiplex PCR; TCRdb holds only in-frame clones, not every one. This table has tens of thousands of clones, about 85% appearing once. The specimen was PBMCs. The origin of the receptors is a female donor in good health and CMV-seronegative.

The chain carries TRBV6-5 and TRBJ1-4; D is uncertain. Trimming stripped 5 bases from V and 0 bases from J, with 7 bases between. This CDR3 is 14 amino acids long. Germline CDR1 reads MNHEY; CDR2 reads SVGAGI. The CDR3 DNA sequence: TGTGCCAGCAGTCGCGTCCCAACTAATGAAAAACTGTTTTTT. Amino acids: CASSRVPTNEKLFF.

Concerning this clone: In the same sample, other DNA sequences code for this CDR3. The J gene is TRBJ1-1, the V gene TRBV12-1; no check of the table's D call, TRBD1, against the DNA was made. TRBV12-1 is given as a pseudogene. The CDR3 has 15 residues. In DNA form, the CDR3 reads TGTGCCAGCAGCTTCTACCGGGACAGGGGGCGCGCAGCCTTCTTT. Translated, it gives CASSFYRDRGRAAFF.

This clone was observed a handful of times. The CDR3 sequence is CASIKGDTEAFF. CDR3 sequence (DNA): TGTGCCAGCATTAAGGGGGACACTGAAGCTTTCTTT. The chain recombines TRBV7-9 with TRBJ1-1, with a tentative D call TRBD1 (6 bases). The CDR3 is made up of 12 amino acids. Trimming took 7 bases from V and 3 from J, leaving 9 bases between them. The germline V gene encodes CDR1 SEHNR and CDR2 FQNEAQ (reference sequence). Looking up the rest from reference TRBV7-9 and TRBJ1-1 gives the full variable domain: DTGVSQNPRHKITKRGQNVTFRCDPISEHNRLYWYRQTLGQGPEFLTYFQNEAQLEKSRLLSDRFSAERPKGSFSTLEIQRTEQGDSAMYLCASIKGDTEAFFGQGTRLTVV.

This chain joins TRBV9 and TRBJ2-2; TRBD2 agrees at 9 bases. The CDR3 loop spans 18 amino acids. Germline loops: CDR1 SGDLS, CDR2 YYNGEE. Trimming at V came to 3 bases and at J to 4 bases, leaving 13 bases not matched to a gene. CDR3 protein: CASSAPSISGGSTGELFF. The CDR3 nucleotides are TGTGCCAGCAGCGCCCCCTCCATCAGCGGGGGGTCCACCGGGGAGCTGTTTTTT.

The chain joins TRBV4-2 to TRBJ2-6, with D hard to call. The V end lost 0 bases, the J end lost 0 bases, and 6 bases lay between the germline ends. Germline V gives CDR1 LGHNA, CDR2 YNFKEQ. The CDR3 runs 16 residues. The CDR3 is CASSQDSSSGANVLTF. CDR3 bases: TGTGCCAGCAGCCAAGATTCGTCCTCTGGGGCCAACGTCCTGACTTTC.

This chain joins TRBV10-3 and TRBJ2-3, with D possibly TRBD2 on 6 matching bases. This CDR3 region has 14 residues. V dropped 6 bases and J dropped 1 base, with 11 bases sitting between them. Per germline, CDR1 ENHRY and CDR2 SYGVKD. CDR3 coding DNA: TGTGCCATCAGACGCGGGAAGGGCACAGATACGCAGTATTTT. Its protein is CAIRRGKGTDTQYF.

The rearrangement links TRBV27 to TRBJ2-1; TRBD2 aligns across 11 bases. Germline V CDR1 and CDR2: MNHEY, SMNVEV (reference sequence). The length of the CDR3 is 16 residues. J gave up 12 bases and V 5 bases, and 15 bases lay outside the gene matches. Here the CDR3 DNA reads TGTGCCAGCAGTCCAAGTAGACTAGCGGGAAAGGGGGGGCAGTTCTTC. Translating gives CASSPSRLAGKGGQFF.

The V and J genes are TRBV18 and TRBJ1-2; D ambiguous. The CDR3 totals 13 residues. V lost 0 bases, J lost 10 bases, and 12 bases lay in between. Germline-derived CDR1 and CDR2 are KGHSH and LQKENI. The CDR3 here is CASSPPSGRAYTF. CDR3 coding DNA: TGTGCCAGCTCACCACCGTCCGGGCGGGCCTACACCTTC. Full variable domain (missing parts from reference TRBV18 and TRBJ1-2): NAGVMQNPRHLVRRRGQEARLRCSPMKGHSHVYWYRQLPEEGLKFMVYLQKENIIDESGMPKERFSAEFPKEGPSILRIQQVVRGDSAAYFCASSPPSGRAYTFGSGTRLTVV.

This clone has a single count. The chain links TRBV30 to TRBJ1-1; no firm D call. CDR1 and CDR2 from the germline V gene are GTSNPN and SVGIG (reference sequence). This CDR3 contains 12 residues. Between the trimmed V and J ends, which lost 1 base and 4 bases, there was a span of 7 bases. Here the CDR3 DNA reads TGTGCCTGGAGTGGGGCCCCCACTGAAGCTTTCTTT. Protein product: CAWSGAPTEAFF.

The chain uses TRBV29-1 and TRBJ2-7; weak D call: TRBD1 (6 bases). The CDR3 has 14 residues. V lost 1 base and J lost 0, with 10 bases in between. In germline, CDR1 is SQVTM, CDR2 ANQGSEA. CDR3 DNA: TGCAGCGTTGAAGGGGGGCGAAGCTCCTACGAGCAGTACTTC. Protein sequence: CSVEGGRSSYEQYF.

The chain couples TRBV19 to TRBJ2-7, with 12 bases matching TRBD1. CDR1 LNHDA and CDR2 SQIVND come from the germline V gene (reference sequence). With 4 bases clipped from V and 6 bases from J, the junction kept 7 bases outside the gene matches. The CDR3 is 15 amino acids. In DNA, the CDR3 is TGTGCCAGTAGTACCGGGACAGGGGGCTTTCGCGAGCAGTACTTC. Residues: CASSTGTGGFREQYF.

V and J are TRBV6-5 and TRBJ1-4, with 9 nucleotides matching TRBD1. Germline loops: CDR1 MNHEY, CDR2 SVGAGI. The J segment lost 5 bases and the V segment lost 6 bases, leaving 4 bases of the junction unmatched. The CDR3 is 14 residues long. The CDR3 protein is CASSRTGANEKLFF. CDR3 in DNA: TGTGCCAGCAGCCGGACAGGGGCGAATGAAAAACTGTTTTTT.

The chain joins TRBV7-2 to TRBJ2-1, with D possibly matching TRBD1 (6 bases). Germline CDR1 SGHTA, CDR2 FQGNSA. This CDR3 contains 12 residues. The V and J ends lost 3 bases and 10 bases respectively, with 10 bases between them. The DNA of the CDR3 is TGTGCCAGCAGCTTGGGGGCATCGGAGCAGTTCTTC. Its protein is CASSLGASEQFF.

This clone was seen only a few times. The chain is built from TRBV28 and TRBJ2-3, with TRBD1 matching 7 bases. V was clipped by 5 bases and J by 2 bases; unmatched bases: 10. There are 16 residues in the CDR3. Germline V gene lookup returns CDR1 MDHEN and CDR2 SYDVKM. The CDR3 DNA sequence: TGTGCCAGCAGTCCCCCGGGACAGTATATCACAGATACGCAGTATTTT. This codes for CASSPPGQYITDTQYF. The complete variable domain, with remaining parts taken from reference TRBV28 and TRBJ2-3, reads DVKVTQSSRYLVKRTGEKVFLECVQDMDHENMFWYRQDPGLGLRLIYFSYDVKMKEKGDIPEGYSVSREKKERFSLILESASTNQTSMYLCASSPPGQYITDTQYFGPGTRLTVL.

The V gene is TRBV6-6, the J gene TRBJ2-5, with TRBD2 as a possible D gene (5 bases). Germline lookup yields CDR1 MNHNY and CDR2 SVGAGI (reference sequence). CDR3 size: 16 residues. Trimming removed 0 bases at V and 3 bases at J, with 14 bases between. The CDR3 coding sequence is TGTGCCAGCAGTTACTCGAACCGGGGAACAGAAGAGACCCAGTACTTC. Translating gives CASSYSNRGTEETQYF.

The genes are TRBV5-8 and TRBJ1-2; D unclear. Germline CDR1 and CDR2: SGHTS and YDEGEE. This CDR3 is built from 12 residues. Trimming took 2 bases from V and 5 from J, leaving 7 bases between them. The CDR3 region has the DNA TGTGCCAGCAGCTTAGGAGCGTATGGCTACACCTTC. Translation: CASSLGAYGYTF.